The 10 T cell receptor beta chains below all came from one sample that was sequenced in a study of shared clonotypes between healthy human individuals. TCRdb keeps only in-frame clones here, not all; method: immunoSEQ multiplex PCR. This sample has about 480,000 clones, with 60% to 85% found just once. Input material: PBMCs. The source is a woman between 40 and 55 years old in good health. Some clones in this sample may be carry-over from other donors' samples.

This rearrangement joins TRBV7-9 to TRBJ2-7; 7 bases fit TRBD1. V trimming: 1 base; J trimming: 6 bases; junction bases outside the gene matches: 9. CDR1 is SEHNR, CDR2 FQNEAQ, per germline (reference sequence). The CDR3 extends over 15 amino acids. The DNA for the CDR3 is TGTGCCAGCAGCTTAGTAGGGGGCGCGGAGGTCGAGCAGTACTTC. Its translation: CASSLVGGAEVEQYF.

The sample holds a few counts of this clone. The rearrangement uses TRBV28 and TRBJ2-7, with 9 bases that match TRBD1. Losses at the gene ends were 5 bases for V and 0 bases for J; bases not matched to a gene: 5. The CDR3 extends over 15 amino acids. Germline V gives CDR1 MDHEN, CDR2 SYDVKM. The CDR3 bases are TGTGCCAGCAGTCCCTGGGACAGGGACTCCTACGAGCAGTACTTC. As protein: CASSPWDRDSYEQYF.

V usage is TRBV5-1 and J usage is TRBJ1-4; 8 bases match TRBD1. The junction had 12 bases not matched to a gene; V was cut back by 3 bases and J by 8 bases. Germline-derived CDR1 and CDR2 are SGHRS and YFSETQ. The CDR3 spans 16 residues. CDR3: CASSYSDQGAGEKLFF. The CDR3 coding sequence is TGCGCCAGCAGCTACTCAGACCAGGGGGCAGGGGAAAAACTGTTTTTT.

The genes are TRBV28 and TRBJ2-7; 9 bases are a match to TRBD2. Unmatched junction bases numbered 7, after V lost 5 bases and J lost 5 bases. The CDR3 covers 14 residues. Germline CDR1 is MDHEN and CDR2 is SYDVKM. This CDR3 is CASSISGRSHEQYF. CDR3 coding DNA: TGTGCCAGCAGTATCAGCGGGAGGTCTCACGAGCAGTACTTC.

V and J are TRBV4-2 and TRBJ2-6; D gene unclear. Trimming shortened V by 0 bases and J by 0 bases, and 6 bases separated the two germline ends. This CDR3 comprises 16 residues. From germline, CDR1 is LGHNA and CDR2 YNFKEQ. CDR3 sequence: CASSQDISSGANVLTF. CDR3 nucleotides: TGTGCCAGCAGCCAAGATATCAGCTCTGGGGCCAACGTCCTGACTTTC.

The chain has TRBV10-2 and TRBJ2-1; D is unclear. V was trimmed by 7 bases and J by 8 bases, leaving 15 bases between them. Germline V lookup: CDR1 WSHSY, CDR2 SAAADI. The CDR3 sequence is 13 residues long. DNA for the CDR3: TGCGCCAGCAAGTCCTCCGAAGGCGATGAGCAGTTCTTC. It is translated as CASKSSEGDEQFF.

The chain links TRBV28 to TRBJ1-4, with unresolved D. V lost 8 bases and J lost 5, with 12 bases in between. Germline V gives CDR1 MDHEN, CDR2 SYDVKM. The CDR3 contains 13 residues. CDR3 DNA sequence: TGTGCCAGCCAGGAAGGATTGAATGAAAAACTGTTTTTT. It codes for CASQEGLNEKLFF. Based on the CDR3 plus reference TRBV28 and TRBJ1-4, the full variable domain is DVKVTQSSRYLVKRTGEKVFLECVQDMDHENMFWYRQDPGLGLRLIYFSYDVKMKEKGDIPEGYSVSREKKERFSLILESASTNQTSMYLCASQEGLNEKLFFGSGTQLSVL.

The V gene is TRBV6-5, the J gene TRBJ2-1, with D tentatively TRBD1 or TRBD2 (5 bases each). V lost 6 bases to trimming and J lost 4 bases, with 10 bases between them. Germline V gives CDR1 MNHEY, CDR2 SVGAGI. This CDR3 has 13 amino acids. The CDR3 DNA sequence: TGTGCCAGCAGGTGGGACCAGTACAATGAGCAGTTCTTC. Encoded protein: CASRWDQYNEQFF.

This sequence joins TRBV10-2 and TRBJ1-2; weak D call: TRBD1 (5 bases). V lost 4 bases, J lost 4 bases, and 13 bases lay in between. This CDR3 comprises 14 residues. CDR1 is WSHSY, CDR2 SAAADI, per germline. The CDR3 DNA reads TGCGCCAGCAGTGCTGACAGTACCAGCTATGGCTACACCTTC. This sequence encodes CASSADSTSYGYTF.

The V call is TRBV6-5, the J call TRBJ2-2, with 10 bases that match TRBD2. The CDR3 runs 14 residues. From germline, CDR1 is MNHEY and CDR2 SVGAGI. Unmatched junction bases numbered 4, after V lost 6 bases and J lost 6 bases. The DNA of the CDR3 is TGTGCCAGCAGCAGGACTAGCGGTTCCGGGGAGCTGTTTTTT. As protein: CASSRTSGSGELFF.